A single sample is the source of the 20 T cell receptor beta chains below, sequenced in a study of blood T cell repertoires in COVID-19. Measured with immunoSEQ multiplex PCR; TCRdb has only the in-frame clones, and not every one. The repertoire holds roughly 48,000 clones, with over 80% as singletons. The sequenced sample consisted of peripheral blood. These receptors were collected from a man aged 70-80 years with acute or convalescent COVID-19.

CDR3: CASSLDPAGYQPQHF. CDR3 DNA sequence: TGTGCCAGCAGCTTAGATCCGGCAGGTTATCAGCCCCAGCATTTT. This rearrangement joins TRBV11-2 to TRBJ1-5; D is undetermined. Per germline, CDR1 SGHAT and CDR2 FQNNGV. The V gene lost 0 bases and the J gene lost 5 bases, with 11 bases spanning the gap. This CDR3 has 15 residues.

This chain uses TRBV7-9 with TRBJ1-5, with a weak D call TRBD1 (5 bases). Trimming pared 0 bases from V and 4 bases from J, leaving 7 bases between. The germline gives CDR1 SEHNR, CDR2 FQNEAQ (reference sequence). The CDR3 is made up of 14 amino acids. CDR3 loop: CASSLATANQPQHF. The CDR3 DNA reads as TGTGCCAGCAGCTTAGCGACAGCGAATCAGCCCCAGCATTTT.

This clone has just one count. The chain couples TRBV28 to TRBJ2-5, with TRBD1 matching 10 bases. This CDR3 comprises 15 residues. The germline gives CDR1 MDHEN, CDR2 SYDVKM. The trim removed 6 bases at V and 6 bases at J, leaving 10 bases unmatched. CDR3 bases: TGTGCCAGCAGATCGCCGGGACAGGGGAAAAAGACCCAGTACTTC. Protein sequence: CASRSPGQGKKTQYF.

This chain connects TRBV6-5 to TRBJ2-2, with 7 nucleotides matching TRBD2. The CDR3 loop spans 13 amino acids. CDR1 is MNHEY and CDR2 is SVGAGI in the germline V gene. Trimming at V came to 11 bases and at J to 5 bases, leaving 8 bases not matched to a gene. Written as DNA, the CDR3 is TGTGCCGCGTCGGGGGAGGGAACCGGGGAGCTGTTTTTT. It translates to CAASGEGTGELFF.

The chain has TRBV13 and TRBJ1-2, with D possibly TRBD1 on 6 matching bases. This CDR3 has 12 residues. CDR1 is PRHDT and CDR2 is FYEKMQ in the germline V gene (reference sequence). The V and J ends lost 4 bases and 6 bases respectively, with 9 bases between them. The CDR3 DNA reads TGTGCCAGCAGCTCAACAGGGAATGGCTACACCTTC. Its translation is CASSSTGNGYTF.

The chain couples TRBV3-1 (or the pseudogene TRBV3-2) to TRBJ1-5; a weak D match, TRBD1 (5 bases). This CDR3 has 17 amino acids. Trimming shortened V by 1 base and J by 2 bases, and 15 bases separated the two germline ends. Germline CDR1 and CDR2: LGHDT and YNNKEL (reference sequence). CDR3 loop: CASSQVGGASGNQPQHF. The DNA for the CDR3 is TGTGCCAGCAGCCAAGTTGGTGGGGCCTCGGGCAATCAGCCCCAGCATTTT.

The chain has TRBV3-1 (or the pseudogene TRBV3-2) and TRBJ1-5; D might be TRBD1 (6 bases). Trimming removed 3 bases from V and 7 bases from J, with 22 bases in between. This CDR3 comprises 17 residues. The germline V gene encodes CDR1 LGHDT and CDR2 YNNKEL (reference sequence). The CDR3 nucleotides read TGTGCCAGCAGCCATCGCCCAGGCGGACAGAACCTCCAGCCCCAGCATTTT. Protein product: CASSHRPGGQNLQPQHF.

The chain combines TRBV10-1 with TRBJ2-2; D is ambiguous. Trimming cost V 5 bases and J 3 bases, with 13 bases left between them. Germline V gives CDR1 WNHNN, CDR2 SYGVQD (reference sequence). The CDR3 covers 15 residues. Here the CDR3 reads CASSPFQGDTGELFF. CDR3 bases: TGCGCCAGCAGTCCGTTTCAAGGAGACACCGGGGAGCTGTTTTTT.

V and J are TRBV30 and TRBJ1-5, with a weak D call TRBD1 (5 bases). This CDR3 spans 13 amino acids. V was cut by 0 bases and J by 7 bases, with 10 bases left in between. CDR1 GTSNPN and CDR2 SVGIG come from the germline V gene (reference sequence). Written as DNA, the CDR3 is TGTGCCTGGAGTGTACCAGGGTACCAGCCCCAGCATTTT. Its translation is CAWSVPGYQPQHF.

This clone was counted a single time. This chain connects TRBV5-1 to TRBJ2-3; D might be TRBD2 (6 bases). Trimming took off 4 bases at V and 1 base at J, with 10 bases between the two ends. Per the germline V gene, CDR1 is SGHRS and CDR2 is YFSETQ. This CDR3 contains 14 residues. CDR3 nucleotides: TGCGCCAGCAGCGGTAGCGGTGGCACAGATACGCAGTATTTT. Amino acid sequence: CASSGSGGTDTQYF.

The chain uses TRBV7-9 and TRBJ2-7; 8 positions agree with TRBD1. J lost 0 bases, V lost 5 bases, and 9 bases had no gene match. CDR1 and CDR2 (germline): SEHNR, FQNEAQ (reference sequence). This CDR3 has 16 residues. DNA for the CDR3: TGTGCCAGCAGCGCCTTGACAGGGGCTTTCTCCTACGAGCAGTACTTC. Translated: CASSALTGAFSYEQYF.

In DNA, the CDR3 is TGTGCCAGCAGCCCCCGGGGGAGGGGTAGCACCTACAATGAGCAGTTCTTC. This gives the protein CASSPRGRGSTYNEQFF. The chain combines TRBV9 with TRBJ2-1; 7 positions agree with TRBD2. CDR1 and CDR2 from the germline V gene are SGDLS and YYNGEE. Trimming cost V 4 bases and J 2 bases; bases outside gene matches: 12. The CDR3 consists of 17 residues.

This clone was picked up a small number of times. Written as DNA, the CDR3 is TGTGCCAGCAGCGGACAGCGTCAAGAGACCCAGTACTTC. This sequence encodes CASSGQRQETQYF. This chain uses TRBV6-2 or TRBV6-3 with TRBJ2-5; a possible D gene is TRBD1 (6 bases). Trimming shortened V by 6 bases and J by 2 bases, and 10 bases separated the two germline ends. The CDR3 is 13 amino acids. In germline, CDR1 is MNHEY, CDR2 SVGEGT.

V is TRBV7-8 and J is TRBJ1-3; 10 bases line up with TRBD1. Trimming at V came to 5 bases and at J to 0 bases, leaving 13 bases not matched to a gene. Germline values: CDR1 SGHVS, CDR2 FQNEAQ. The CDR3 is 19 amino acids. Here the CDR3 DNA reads TGTGCCAGCAGCCTTTATCTGGCGGGACAGGGGATCTCTGGAAACACCATATATTTT. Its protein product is CASSLYLAGQGISGNTIYF.

The CDR3 bases are TGTGCCAGCCGCGCCGCAACAGGGATAACCGGGGAGCTGTTTTTT. The encoded protein is CASRAATGITGELFF. The V and J genes are TRBV3-1 (or the pseudogene TRBV3-2) and TRBJ2-2, with D possibly being TRBD1 (6 bases). V was trimmed by 8 bases and J by 5 bases, leaving 18 bases between them. CDR3 length: 15 amino acids. The germline gives CDR1 LGHDT, CDR2 YNNKEL (reference sequence).

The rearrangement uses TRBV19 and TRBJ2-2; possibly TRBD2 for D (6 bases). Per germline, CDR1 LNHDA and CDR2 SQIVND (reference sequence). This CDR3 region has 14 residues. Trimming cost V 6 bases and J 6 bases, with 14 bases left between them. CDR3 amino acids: CASSVGGRPGELFF. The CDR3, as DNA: TGTGCCAGTAGCGTCGGAGGGAGGCCCGGGGAGCTGTTTTTT.

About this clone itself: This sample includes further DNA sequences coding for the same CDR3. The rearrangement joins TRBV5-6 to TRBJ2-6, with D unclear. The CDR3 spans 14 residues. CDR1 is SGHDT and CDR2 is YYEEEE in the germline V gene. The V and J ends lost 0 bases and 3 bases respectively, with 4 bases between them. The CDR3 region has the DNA TGTGCCAGCAGCTTGGCCGGTGGGGCCAACGTCCTGACTTTC. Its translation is CASSLAGGANVLTF.

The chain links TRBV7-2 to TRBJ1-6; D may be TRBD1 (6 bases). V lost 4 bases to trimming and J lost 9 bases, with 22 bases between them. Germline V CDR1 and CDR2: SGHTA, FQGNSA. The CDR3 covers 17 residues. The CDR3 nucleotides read TGTGCCAGCAGCTCTCTGACAGGCCAACCGCCCGTTTCACCCCTCCACTTT. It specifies CASSSLTGQPPVSPLHF. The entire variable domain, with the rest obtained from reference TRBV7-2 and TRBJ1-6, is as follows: GAGVSQSPSNKVTEKGKDVELRCDPISGHTALYWYRQSLGQGLEFLIYFQGNSAPDKSGLPSDRFSAERTGGSVSTLTIQRTQQEDSAVYLCASSSLTGQPPVSPLHFGNGTRLTVT.

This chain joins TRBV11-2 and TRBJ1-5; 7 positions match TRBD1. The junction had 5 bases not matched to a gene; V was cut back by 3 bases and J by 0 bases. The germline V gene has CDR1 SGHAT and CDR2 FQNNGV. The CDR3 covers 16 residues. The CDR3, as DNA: TGTGCCAGCAGCTTGAGGACAGGAAATAGCAATCAGCCCCAGCATTTT. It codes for CASSLRTGNSNQPQHF.

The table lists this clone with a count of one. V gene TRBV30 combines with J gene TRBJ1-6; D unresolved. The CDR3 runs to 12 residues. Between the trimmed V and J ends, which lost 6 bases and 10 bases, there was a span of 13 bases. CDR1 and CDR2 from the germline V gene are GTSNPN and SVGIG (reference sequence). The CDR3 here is CACGGDRSPLHF. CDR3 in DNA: TGTGCCTGCGGCGGGGATAGGTCACCCCTCCACTTT.